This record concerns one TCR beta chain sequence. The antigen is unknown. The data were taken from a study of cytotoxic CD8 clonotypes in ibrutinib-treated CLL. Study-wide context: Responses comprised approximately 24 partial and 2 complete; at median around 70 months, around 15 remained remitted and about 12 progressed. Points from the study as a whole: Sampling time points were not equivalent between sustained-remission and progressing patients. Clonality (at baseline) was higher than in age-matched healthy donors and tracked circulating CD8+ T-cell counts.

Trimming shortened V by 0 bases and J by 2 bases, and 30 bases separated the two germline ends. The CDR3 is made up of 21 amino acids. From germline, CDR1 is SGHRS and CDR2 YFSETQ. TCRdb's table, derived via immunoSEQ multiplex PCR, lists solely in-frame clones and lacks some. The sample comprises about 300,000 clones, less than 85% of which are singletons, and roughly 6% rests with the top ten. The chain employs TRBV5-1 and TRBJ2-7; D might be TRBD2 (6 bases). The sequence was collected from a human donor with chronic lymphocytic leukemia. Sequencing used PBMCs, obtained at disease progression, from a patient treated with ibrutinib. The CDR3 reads CASSLVRLNLRAGSRPYEQYF. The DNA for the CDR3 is TGCGCCAGCAGCTTGGTTAGGTTGAACTTAAGGGCCGGGAGCCGACCCTACGAGCAGTACTTC.